This T cell receptor beta chain derives from a study of T cell clones after liver transplantation. Overall study context: In this trial, immunosuppression withdrawal was attempted within 2 years of liver transplant. Third-party-reactive TCRbeta sequences from pre-transplant mixed lymphocyte reactions served as antigen-independent comparators. TCRbeta sequencing after a pre-transplant mixed lymphocyte reaction identified graft-donor-reactive clones, later tracked in post-transplant blood.

Repertoires were generated with immunoSEQ multiplex PCR, while TCRdb's copy carries only in-frame clones and drops some. The sample comprises 45,000 to 60,000 clones, 70% to 80% of which are singletons, and about 2.6% rests with the top ten. This CDR3 spans 13 amino acids. Trimming shortened V by 0 bases and J by 5 bases, and 9 bases separated the two germline ends. Germline V lookup: CDR1 SGHRS, CDR2 YFSETQ. The sequence was collected from a human patient who received a liver transplant. The graft donor may be the source of some T cells. This chain joins TRBV5-1 and TRBJ2-7; TRBD1 is a possible D gene (5 bases). The sample was CD4+ T cells from blood, taken at the approximately 16-month timepoint. CDR3 sequence reads: CASSLVRVNEQYF. Written as DNA, the CDR3 is TGCGCCAGCAGCTTGGTCAGGGTTAACGAGCAGTACTTC.